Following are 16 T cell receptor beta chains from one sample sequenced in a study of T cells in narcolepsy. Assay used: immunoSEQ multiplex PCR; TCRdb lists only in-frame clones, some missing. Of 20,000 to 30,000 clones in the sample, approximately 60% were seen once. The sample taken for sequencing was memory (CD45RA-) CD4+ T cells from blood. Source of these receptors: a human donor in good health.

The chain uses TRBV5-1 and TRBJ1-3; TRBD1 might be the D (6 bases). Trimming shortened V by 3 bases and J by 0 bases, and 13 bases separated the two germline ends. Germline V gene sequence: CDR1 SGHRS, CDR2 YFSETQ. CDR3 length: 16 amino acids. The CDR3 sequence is CASSSHTTGSGNTIYF. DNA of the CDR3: TGCGCCAGCAGCTCCCATACGACAGGCTCTGGAAACACCATATATTTT.

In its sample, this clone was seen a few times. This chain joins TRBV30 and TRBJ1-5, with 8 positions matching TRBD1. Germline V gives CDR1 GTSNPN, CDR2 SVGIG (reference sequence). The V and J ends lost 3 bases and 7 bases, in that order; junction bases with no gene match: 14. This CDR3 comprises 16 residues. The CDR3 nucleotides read TGTGCCTGGAGGTCTAGACTCGACAGGGGTTCGCAGCCCCAGCATTTT. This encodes CAWRSRLDRGSQPQHF.

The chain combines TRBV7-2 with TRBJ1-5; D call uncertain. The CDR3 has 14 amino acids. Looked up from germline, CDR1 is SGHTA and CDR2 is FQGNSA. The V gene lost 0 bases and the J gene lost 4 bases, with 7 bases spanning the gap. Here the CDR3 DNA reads TGTGCCAGCAGCTTAGCCGGGGTAAATCAGCCCCAGCATTTT. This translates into CASSLAGVNQPQHF. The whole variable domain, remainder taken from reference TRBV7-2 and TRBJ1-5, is GAGVSQSPSNKVTEKGKDVELRCDPISGHTALYWYRQSLGQGLEFLIYFQGNSAPDKSGLPSDRFSAERTGGSVSTLTIQRTQQEDSAVYLCASSLAGVNQPQHFGDGTRLSIL.

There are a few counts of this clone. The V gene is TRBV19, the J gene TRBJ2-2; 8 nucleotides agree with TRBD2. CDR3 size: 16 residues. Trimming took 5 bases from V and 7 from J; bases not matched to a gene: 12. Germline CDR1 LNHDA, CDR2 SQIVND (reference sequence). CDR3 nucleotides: TGTGCCAGTAGTCCCCAGAGCGGGGGCTTCGTCGGGGAGCTGTTTTTT. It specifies CASSPQSGGFVGELFF.

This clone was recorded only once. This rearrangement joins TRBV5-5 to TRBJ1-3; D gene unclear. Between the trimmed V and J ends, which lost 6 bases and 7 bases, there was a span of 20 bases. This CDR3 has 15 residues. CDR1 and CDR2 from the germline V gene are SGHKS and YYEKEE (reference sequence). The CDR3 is CASTPDGPNGNTIYF. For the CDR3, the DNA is TGTGCCAGCACCCCCGACGGACCTAACGGGAACACCATATATTTT.

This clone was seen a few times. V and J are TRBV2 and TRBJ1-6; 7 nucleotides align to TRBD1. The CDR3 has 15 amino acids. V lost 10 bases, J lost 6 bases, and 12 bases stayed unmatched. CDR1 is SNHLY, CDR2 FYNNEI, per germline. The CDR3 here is CAISAQGQLNSPLHF. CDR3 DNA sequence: TGTGCCATCTCAGCGCAGGGACAGCTTAATTCACCCCTCCACTTT.

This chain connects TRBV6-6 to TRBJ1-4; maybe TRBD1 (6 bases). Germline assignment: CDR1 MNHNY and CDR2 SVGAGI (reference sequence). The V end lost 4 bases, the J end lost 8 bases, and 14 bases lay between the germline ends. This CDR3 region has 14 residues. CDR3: CASSSGTYGEKLFF. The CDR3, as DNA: TGTGCCAGCAGTTCCGGGACATACGGGGAAAAACTGTTTTTT.

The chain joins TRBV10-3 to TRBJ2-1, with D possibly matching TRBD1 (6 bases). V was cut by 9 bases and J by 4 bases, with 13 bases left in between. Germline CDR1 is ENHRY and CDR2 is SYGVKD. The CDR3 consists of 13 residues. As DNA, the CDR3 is TGTGCCATTGCGAGGGGGTGGTACAATGAGCAGTTCTTC. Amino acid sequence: CAIARGWYNEQFF.

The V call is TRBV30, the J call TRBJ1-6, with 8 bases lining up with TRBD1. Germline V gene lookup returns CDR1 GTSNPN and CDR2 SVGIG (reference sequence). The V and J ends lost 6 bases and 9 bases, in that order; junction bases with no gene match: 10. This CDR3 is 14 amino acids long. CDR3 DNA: TGTGCCTGCCAAACAGGGGGAGTTAGTTCACCCCTCCACTTT. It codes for CACQTGGVSSPLHF.

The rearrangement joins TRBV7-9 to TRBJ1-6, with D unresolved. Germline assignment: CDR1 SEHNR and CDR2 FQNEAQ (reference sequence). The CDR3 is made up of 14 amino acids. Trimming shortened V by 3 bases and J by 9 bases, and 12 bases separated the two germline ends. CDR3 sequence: CASSLEQYSSPLHF. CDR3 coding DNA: TGTGCCAGCAGCTTGGAACAGTACAGTTCACCCCTCCACTTT.

CDR3 amino acids: CASSPNRGGINQPQHF. Written as DNA, the CDR3 is TGTGCCAGCAGCCCAAACAGGGGGGGGATCAATCAGCCCCAGCATTTT. The chain combines TRBV7-2 with TRBJ1-5; TRBD1 agrees at 8 bases. This CDR3 has 16 residues. J gave up 3 bases and V 5 bases, and 9 bases lay outside the gene matches. Germline loops: CDR1 SGHTA, CDR2 FQGNSA. The full variable domain, its missing parts supplied by reference TRBV7-2 and TRBJ1-5, is GAGVSQSPSNKVTEKGKDVELRCDPISGHTALYWYRQSLGQGLEFLIYFQGNSAPDKSGLPSDRFSAERTGGSVSTLTIQRTQQEDSAVYLCASSPNRGGINQPQHFGDGTRLSIL.

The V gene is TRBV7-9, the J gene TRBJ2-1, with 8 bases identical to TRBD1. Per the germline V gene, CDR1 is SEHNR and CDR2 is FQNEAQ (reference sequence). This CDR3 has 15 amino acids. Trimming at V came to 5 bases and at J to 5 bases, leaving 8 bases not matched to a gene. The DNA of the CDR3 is TGTGCCAGCAGCCCCGGACAGGGTCCAAACAATGAGCAGTTCTTC. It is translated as CASSPGQGPNNEQFF.

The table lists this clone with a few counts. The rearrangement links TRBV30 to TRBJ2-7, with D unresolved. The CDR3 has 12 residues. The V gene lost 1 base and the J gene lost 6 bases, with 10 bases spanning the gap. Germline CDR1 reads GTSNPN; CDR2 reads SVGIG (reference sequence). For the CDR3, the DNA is TGTGCCTGGAGTGAGAGGCTCCGCGAGCAGTACTTC. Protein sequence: CAWSERLREQYF.

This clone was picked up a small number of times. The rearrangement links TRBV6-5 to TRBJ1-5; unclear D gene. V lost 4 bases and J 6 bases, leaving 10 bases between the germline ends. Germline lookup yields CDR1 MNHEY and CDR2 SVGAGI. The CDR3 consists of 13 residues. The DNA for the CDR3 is TGTGCCAGCAGTTCGGATACGAGTCAGCCCCAGCATTTT. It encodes CASSSDTSQPQHF.

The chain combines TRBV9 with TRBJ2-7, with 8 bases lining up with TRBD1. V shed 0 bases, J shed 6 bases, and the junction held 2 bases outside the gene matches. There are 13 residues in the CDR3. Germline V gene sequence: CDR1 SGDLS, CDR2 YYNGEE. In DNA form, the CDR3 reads TGTGCCAGCAGCGTAGCCGACAGGGGCGAGCAGTACTTC. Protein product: CASSVADRGEQYF.

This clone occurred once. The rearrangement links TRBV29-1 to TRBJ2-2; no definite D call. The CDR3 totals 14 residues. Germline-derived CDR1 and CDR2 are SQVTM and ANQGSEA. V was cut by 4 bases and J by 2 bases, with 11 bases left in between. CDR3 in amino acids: CSVVGSINTGELFF. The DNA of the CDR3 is TGCAGCGTTGTTGGTTCTATCAACACCGGGGAGCTGTTTTTT.